A selection of T cell receptor beta chains follows, all from one sample in a study of cytomegalovirus exposure and HLA in healthy donors. Sequencing used immunoSEQ multiplex PCR; TCRdb keeps in-frame clones, though not all of them. The sample includes some 320,000 clones, about 90% seen only once; the top ten take approximately 1.1%. The sample comprised PBMCs. All receptors derive from a woman in her twenties or thirties in good health and CMV-seropositive. CDR3s include the opening cysteine and the closing phenylalanine or tryptophan. D genes are given only for firm matches.

D: NA
J: TRBJ2-7
V: TRBV20-1
CDR3: CSASDRARQYF

D: TRBD1
J: TRBJ2-7
V: TRBV7-8
CDR3: CASSLRTGGSEQYF

D: NA
J: TRBJ1-1
V: TRBV28
CDR3: CASSRTVMNTEAFF

D: NA
J: TRBJ2-7
V: TRBV29-1
CDR3: CSVEDNYEQYF

D: NA
J: TRBJ1-3
V: TRBV2
CDR3: CASKRGSGNTIYF

D: TRBD2
J: TRBJ2-1
V: TRBV4-3
CDR3: CASSQDPTSGGRNEQFF

D: NA
J: TRBJ2-7
V: TRBV9
CDR3: CASSPSQGTREQYF

D: NA
J: TRBJ2-5
V: TRBV28
CDR3: CASRPRILGETQYF

D: NA
J: TRBJ2-7
V: TRBV7-6
CDR3: CASSSRTDEQYF

D: NA
J: TRBJ1-2
V: TRBV7-3
CDR3: CASSLHEGSYGYTF

D: NA
J: TRBJ1-6
V: TRBV9
CDR3: CASSVVDGVNSPLHF

D: TRBD2
J: TRBJ2-1
V: TRBV4-1
CDR3: CASSQDQREGYNEQFF

D: NA
J: TRBJ1-6
V: TRBV4-3
CDR3: CASSQADMLNSPLHF

D: NA
J: TRBJ1-2
V: TRBV30
CDR3: CAWSIGFYGYTF

D: NA
J: TRBJ2-3
V: TRBV28
CDR3: CASSLVGTDTQYF

D: TRBD2
J: TRBJ2-1
V: TRBV5-6
CDR3: CASSFWTSVSEQFF

D: TRBD1
J: TRBJ1-5
V: TRBV7-8
CDR3: CASSRGQMNQPQHF

D: NA
J: TRBJ2-1
V: TRBV6-5
CDR3: CASSYVASVNEQFF

D: TRBD1
J: TRBJ1-4
V: TRBV11-2
CDR3: CASSWGQSATNEKLFF

D: NA
J: TRBJ2-1
V: TRBV4-1
CDR3: CASSQDEDSYNEQFF

D: NA
J: TRBJ1-1
V: TRBV6-6
CDR3: CASSFTGMNTEAFF

D: TRBD2
J: TRBJ2-7
V: TRBV9
CDR3: CASSKNPSGSSTYEQYF

D: NA
J: TRBJ2-3
V: TRBV27
CDR3: CASSWGTDTQYF

D: TRBD1
J: TRBJ2-3
V: TRBV4-3
CDR3: CASSQGQGSTDTQYF

D: TRBD2
J: TRBJ2-7
V: TRBV6-1
CDR3: CASSERGGVHEQYF

D: NA
J: TRBJ2-3
V: TRBV30
CDR3: CAWKLVPSDTQYF

D: NA
J: TRBJ1-1
V: TRBV7-6
CDR3: CASSLVGSEAFF

D: NA
J: TRBJ2-2
V: TRBV6-1
CDR3: CASSSQRNTGELFF

D: TRBD2
J: TRBJ2-1
V: TRBV7-6
CDR3: CASSLGTSGEGEQFF

D: TRBD1
J: TRBJ1-6
V: TRBV28
CDR3: CASRETGPMNSPLHF

D: NA
J: TRBJ2-6
V: TRBV6-6
CDR3: CASIARGSGANVLTF

D: NA
J: TRBJ2-7
V: TRBV7-6
CDR3: CASSPGTVYEQYF

D: TRBD2
J: TRBJ2-2
V: TRBV27
CDR3: CASSLPSGSPGELFF

D: TRBD1
J: TRBJ2-1
V: TRBV7-2
CDR3: CASSSAGTGVHEQFF

D: NA
J: TRBJ1-2
V: TRBV2
CDR3: CASSGRGNTF

D: TRBD2
J: TRBJ2-7
V: TRBV7-2
CDR3: CASSPLTSGRYEQYF

D: TRBD1
J: TRBJ1-3
V: TRBV29-1
CDR3: CSVGQGAGNTIYF

D: NA
J: TRBJ1-1
V: TRBV2
CDR3: CASTVNRNTEAFF

D: TRBD1
J: TRBJ2-1
V: TRBV5-4
CDR3: CASSLRDRGLHNEQFF

D: TRBD1
J: TRBJ2-7
V: TRBV2
CDR3: CASSDQTVGQGGYEQYF

D: TRBD2
J: TRBJ2-7
V: TRBV28
CDR3: CASSSPGLAGSNSYEQYF

D: TRBD1
J: TRBJ1-4
V: TRBV4-3
CDR3: CASSQEGGQRTEKLFF

D: NA
J: TRBJ1-5
V: TRBV4-1
CDR3: CASSQDIEGDQPQHF